A single sample is the source of the 4 T cell receptor beta chains below, sequenced in a study of identical twins. TCRdb redid the calling of the 5' RACE reads with MiXCR, one entry per CDR3 protein. The sample shows nearly 650,000 distinct CDR3 sequences, roughly 7.2% of them seen only once. These same data were also listed under a study on yellow fever vaccine responses in identical twins.

Sequencing was done on a sample of PBMCs. These receptors were taken from a woman in her late teens or twenties in good health.

This clonotype appeared a few times. J is TRBJ1-1 and V is TRBV20-1, with D hard to call. Trimming left V 6 bases short and J 1 base short, with 9 bases between. The CDR3 has 12 amino acids. CDR1 is DFQATT, CDR2 SNEGSKA, per germline (reference sequence). The CDR3 reads CSALGWNTEAFF. The DNA of the CDR3 is TGCAGTGCGTTAGGGTGGAACACTGAAGCTTTCTTT.

This clonotype came up many times. The V and J genes are TRBV29-1 and TRBJ2-1, with 10 bases lining up with TRBD2. V lost 4 bases and J lost 0; bases outside the gene matches: 0. This CDR3 comprises 14 residues. CDR1 is SQVTM and CDR2 is ANQGSEA in the germline V gene. Written as DNA, the CDR3 is TGCAGCGTTGCTAGCGGGAGCTCCTACAATGAGCAGTTCTTC. This encodes CSVASGSSYNEQFF.

The chain carries TRBV29-1 and TRBJ2-3, with TRBD2 matching over 7 bases. This CDR3 contains 14 residues. V dropped 5 bases and J dropped 5; count of bases not matched to a gene: 10. From germline, CDR1 is SQVTM and CDR2 ANQGSEA. CDR3 DNA: TGCAGCGTTTCGGGACTACCTCCAAAAGATACGCAGTATTTT. Its protein product is CSVSGLPPKDTQYF.

The chain couples TRBV12-3 or TRBV12-4 to TRBJ2-3; D might be TRBD1 or TRBD2, each matching 6 bases. V gave up 3 bases and J gave up 4 bases, with 11 bases separating them. CDR3 length equals 14 residues. The CDR3 coding sequence is TGTGCCAGCAGTTTGGGGGGCCCCTCAGATACGCAGTATTTT. Protein: CASSLGGPSDTQYF.